These 12 T cell receptor beta chains share one sample of origin, sequenced in a study of blood T cells in healthy people across ages. A second PCR, run for 7 to 11 cycles, used a sample-barcoded 5' primer plus a J-beta primer mix. Each CDR3 protein is one row after TCRdb ran MiXCR on the 5' RACE reads. The sample has just over 800,000 distinct CDR3 sequences, approximately 67% seen once; the top ten hold 25% to 35%. The source material was blood. These receptors all come from a man younger than 40 in good health.

The genes are TRBV12-3 or TRBV12-4 and TRBJ2-5, with TRBD1 matching over 9 bases. After removal of 3 bases from V and 0 bases from J, the junction contained 5 bases not matched to a gene. The CDR3 runs 16 residues. CDR3 sequence: CASSFTGGEYQETQYF. Written as DNA, the CDR3 is TGTGCCAGCAGTTTCACAGGGGGCGAGTACCAAGAGACCCAGTACTTC.

The chain is built from TRBV7-2 and TRBJ2-5; D is undetermined. Trimming took 5 bases from V and 4 from J, leaving 20 bases between them. This CDR3 is 16 amino acids long. Germline V lookup: CDR1 SGHTA, CDR2 FQGNSA. CDR3 coding DNA: TGTGCCAGCAGCACCAAAGCCCCGGGTTTCGGAGAGACCCAGTACTTC. It specifies CASSTKAPGFGETQYF.

In DNA, the CDR3 is TGTGCCAGCAGGCCGGGACTCCTGAACACTGAAGCTTTCTTT. Translating gives CASRPGLLNTEAFF. The V gene is TRBV7-9, the J gene TRBJ1-1; the D gene is possibly TRBD1 (5 bases). The CDR3 extends over 14 amino acids. Germline V CDR1 and CDR2: SEHNR, FQNEAQ (reference sequence). Trimming left V 6 bases short and J 0 bases short, with 11 bases between. Complete variable domain (other parts from reference TRBV7-9 and TRBJ1-1): DTGVSQNPRHKITKRGQNVTFRCDPISEHNRLYWYRQTLGQGPEFLTYFQNEAQLEKSRLLSDRFSAERPKGSFSTLEIQRTEQGDSAMYLCASRPGLLNTEAFFGQGTRLTVV.

The chain carries TRBV4-2 and TRBJ2-5; D gene unclear. Per germline, CDR1 LGHNA and CDR2 YNFKEQ. CDR3 length: 13 residues. The ends were cut back, 1 base at V and 9 bases at J, with 12 bases in the middle. The CDR3 region has the DNA TGTGCCAGCAGCCAAGTACTCGGACGCCCCCAGTACTTC. Its translation is CASSQVLGRPQYF.

The gene calls are TRBV21-1 and TRBJ2-5; whether TRBD1, the table's D call, matches the DNA was not checked. The end of the DNA aligns better with TRBJ2-7, so the J call may be wrong. TRBV21-1 is described as a pseudogene. This CDR3 spans 13 amino acids. The CDR3 DNA reads TGTGCCAGCAGCAAAGACAGGGGTGACGAGCAGTACTTC. This encodes CASSKDRGDEQYF.

V and J are TRBV20-1 and TRBJ1-1; D unclear. Per germline, CDR1 DFQATT and CDR2 SNEGSKA (reference sequence). Trimming took 2 bases from V and 1 from J, leaving 11 bases between them. There are 14 residues in the CDR3. CDR3 sequence: CSARPRIGNTEAFF. The DNA of the CDR3 is TGCAGTGCTAGACCCCGTATCGGGAACACTGAAGCTTTCTTT.

V usage is TRBV4-3 and J usage is TRBJ1-6, with D maybe TRBD1 (5 bases). The CDR3 length is 17 residues. Between the trimmed V and J ends, which lost 3 bases and 7 bases, there was a span of 19 bases. CDR1 is LGHNA and CDR2 is YSLEER in the germline V gene. The CDR3 nucleotides read TGCGCCAGCAGCCACGCCGGAAGCCAGGGAATAAATTCACCCCTCCACTTT. It encodes CASSHAGSQGINSPLHF.

V and J are TRBV7-2 and TRBJ2-1, with D perhaps being TRBD1 or TRBD2 (5 bases each). Trimming left V 5 bases short and J 13 bases short, with 21 bases between. This CDR3 is 14 amino acids long. CDR1 and CDR2 (germline): SGHTA, FQGNSA. CDR3 sequence reads: CASSPRTGLKTQFF. The CDR3 DNA is TGTGCCAGCAGCCCCCGGACGGGGCTGAAGACCCAGTTCTTC.

This clonotype was seen more than once but under ten times. The V call is TRBV10-3, the J call TRBJ2-5; 7 bases map to TRBD1. The V segment lost 3 bases and the J segment 5 bases; nucleotides outside the gene matches: 6. This CDR3 has 14 amino acids. From germline, CDR1 is ENHRY and CDR2 SYGVKD. The CDR3 bases are TGTGCCATCAGTGACCAAGGGGGCCTGGAGACCCAGTACTTC. Translated, it gives CAISDQGGLETQYF.

This clonotype was detected a few times. The V and J genes are TRBV6-1 and TRBJ2-5; D may match TRBD1 or TRBD2 (5 bases each). The V and J ends lost 1 base and 5 bases respectively, with 17 bases between them. The CDR3 is 16 amino acids. Germline V gene lookup returns CDR1 MNHNS and CDR2 SASEGT. The CDR3 nucleotides read TGTGCCAGCAGTGAAGATTCGGGACGAGGGCAGGAGACCCAGTACTTC. Its translation is CASSEDSGRGQETQYF.

The J gene is TRBJ2-3, the V gene TRBV15; 10 bases are a match to TRBD2. The germline V gene encodes CDR1 LNHNV and CDR2 YYDKDF (reference sequence). This CDR3 is 16 amino acids long. V gave up 0 bases and J gave up 5 bases; unmatched junction bases: 5. The CDR3: CATSREKRGGQDTQYF. The CDR3 DNA is TGTGCCACCAGCAGAGAGAAGCGGGGGGGGCAAGATACGCAGTATTTT.

The V and J genes are TRBV4-1 and TRBJ2-5; D call uncertain. The germline CDR1 and CDR2 sequences are MGHRA and YSYEKL. The CDR3 covers 14 residues. With 0 bases removed from V and 4 bases from J, the gap between germline ends came to 9 bases. The CDR3 region is CASSQDWAVETQYF. For the CDR3, the DNA is TGCGCCAGCAGCCAAGATTGGGCAGTAGAGACCCAGTACTTC.